This entry lists 3 T cell receptor beta chains sequenced from one sample in a study of CD8+ T cells in alopecia areata. Extraction and reverse transcription of RNA yielded cDNA as the sequencing template. Data came from immunoSEQ multiplex PCR; TCRdb stores just in-frame clones and leaves some out. Recorded here are 200,000 to 300,000 clones, none singletons. Cells that came from pooled cutaneous lymph nodes were sorted using CD4, CD8alpha, NKG2D, NKG2ACE and other markers. The sequencing input was CD4+ T cells sorted from a lymph node. The receptors were gathered from a C3H/HeJ mouse with alopecia areata. Mouse strain MHC haplotype: H2-k.

As concerns this clone: An end of the junction differs from the germline gene, which may be a read error. Gene names and germline refer to mouse. The observed sequence ends 4 residues before the CDR3 terminus, with the missing tail filled in from the germline J gene. The chain combines TRBV3 with TRBJ2-5; D is unresolved. The germline gives CDR1 SNHLY, CDR2 FYNGKV (reference sequence). The CDR3 is 14 amino acids. The CDR3 spells CANSLAVNQDTQYF. The CDR3 bases that were read are TGTGCCAACAGCTTAGCAGTTAACCAAGAC.

This clone appeared a few times. Mouse names are used for the genes. The CDR3 is cut off 4 residues early in the read; its end comes from the germline J gene. The chain uses TRBV1 and TRBJ2-1; 9 bases are a match to TRBD2. This CDR3 spans 16 amino acids. Germline values: CDR1 NSQYPW, CDR2 LRSPGD (reference sequence). CDR3 sequence: CTCSADRLGVRAEQFF. The CDR3 bases that were read are TGCACCTGCAGTGCAGATCGACTGGGGGTGAGAGCT.

This clone was counted between two and nine times. The genes are named according to mouse. The CDR3 end lies 4 residues beyond the end of the read and is filled in from the germline J gene. This chain joins TRBV4 and TRBJ2-5, with 9 bases fitting TRBD2. The CDR3 runs 14 residues. The V gene end was trimmed by 5 bases and the J gene end by 3 bases; junction bases not matched to a gene: 3. The germline V gene has CDR1 LGHDT and CDR2 YNNKQL (reference sequence). The CDR3 spells CASSPGTGQDTQYF. The sequenced part of the CDR3 DNA is TGTGCCAGCAGCCCCGGGACTGGGCAAGAC.